This T cell receptor (beta chain) derives from a study of CD4+ T cells in melanoma. Clones were sequenced by immunoSEQ multiplex PCR, and TCRdb holds only the in-frame ones, with some missing. The data contain 13,000 to 15,000 clones, approximately 72% of them seen just once; the ten biggest clones take up over 15%. CDR3 length: 15 residues. Per the germline V gene, CDR1 is MNHNS and CDR2 is SASEGT. Trimming took off 5 bases at V and 5 bases at J, with 18 bases between the two ends. This clone came up once. Its antigen remains unknown. Overall study findings and caveats: A reported correlation linked neoantigen-specific CD4+ T cells to CD8+, macrophage and B cell function. Reportedly, melanoma neoantigen-specific CD4+ T cells showed varied differentiation states.

This receptor was obtained from a human donor with melanoma. The J gene is TRBJ2-5, the V gene TRBV6-1; perhaps TRBD2 as D (6 bases). Sequenced sample: cells from a culture (not recorded whether cultured in vitro). The CDR3 region has the DNA TGTGCCAGCAGTCGAGCCGGGACTGCCGGTGAGACCCAGTACTTC. This translates into CASSRAGTAGETQYF.